This TCR beta chain appears in the sequencing data of a study of radiation and T cells in renal cell carcinoma. Study at large: Nephrectomy followed 15 Gy stereotactic body radiation by 4 weeks. The study, taken as a whole, reports: In blood, top tumor clones expanded by 2 weeks, shrinking by 4. Pretreatment tumor biopsies were lacking, so baseline clonotypes are unknown.

Noted time point: baseline pretreatment blood. Described treatment: 15 Gy SBRT to primary tumor, nephrectomy 4 weeks later. This renal cell carcinoma was of the clear cell type. TCRdb's copy holds only in-frame clones and misses some; the assay was immunoSEQ multiplex PCR. The sample holds about 150,000 clones, approximately 90% seen once. Germline loops: CDR1 PRHDT, CDR2 FYEKMQ (reference sequence). This CDR3 has 14 residues. V lost 4 bases and J lost 8; bases outside the gene matches: 8. In the case of this clone: What it binds is not known.

The rearrangement links TRBV13 to TRBJ1-2, with 9 bases matching TRBD1. The sample in question was blood, obtained from a patient whose treatment included radiotherapy and nephrectomy. The sequence was collected from a woman in her seventies with renal cell carcinoma. CDR3 region: CASSYRDRDNGYTF. In DNA, the CDR3 is TGTGCCAGCAGCTACCGGGACAGGGATAACGGCTACACCTTC.